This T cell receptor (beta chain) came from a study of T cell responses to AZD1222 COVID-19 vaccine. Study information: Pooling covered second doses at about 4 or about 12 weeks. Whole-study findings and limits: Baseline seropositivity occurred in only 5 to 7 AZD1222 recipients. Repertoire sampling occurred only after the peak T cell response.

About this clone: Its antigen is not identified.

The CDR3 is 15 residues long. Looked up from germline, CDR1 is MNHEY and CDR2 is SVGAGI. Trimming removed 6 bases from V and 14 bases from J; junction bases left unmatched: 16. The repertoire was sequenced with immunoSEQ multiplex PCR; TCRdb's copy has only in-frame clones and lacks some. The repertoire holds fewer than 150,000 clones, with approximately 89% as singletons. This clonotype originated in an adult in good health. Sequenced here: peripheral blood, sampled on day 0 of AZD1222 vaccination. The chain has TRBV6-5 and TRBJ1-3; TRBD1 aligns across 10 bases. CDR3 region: CASSKPGQGPSSLYF. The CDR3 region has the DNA TGTGCCAGCAGCAAGCCGGGACAGGGGCCTTCTTCATTATATTTT.